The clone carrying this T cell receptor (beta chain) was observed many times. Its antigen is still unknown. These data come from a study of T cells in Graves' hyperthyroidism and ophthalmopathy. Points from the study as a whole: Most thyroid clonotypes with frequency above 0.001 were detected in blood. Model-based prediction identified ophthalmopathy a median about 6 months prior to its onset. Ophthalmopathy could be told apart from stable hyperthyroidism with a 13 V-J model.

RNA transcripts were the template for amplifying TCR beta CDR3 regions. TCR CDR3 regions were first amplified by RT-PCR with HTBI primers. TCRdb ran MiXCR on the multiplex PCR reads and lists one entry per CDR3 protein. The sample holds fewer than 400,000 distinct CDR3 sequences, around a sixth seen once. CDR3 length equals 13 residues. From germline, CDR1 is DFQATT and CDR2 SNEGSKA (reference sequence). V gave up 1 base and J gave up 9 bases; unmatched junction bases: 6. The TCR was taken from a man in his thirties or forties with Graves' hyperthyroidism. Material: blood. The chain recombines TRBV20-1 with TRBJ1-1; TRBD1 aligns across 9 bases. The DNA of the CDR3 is TGCAGTGCTAGAGTTTTCGGGACAGGGCAAGCTTTCTTT. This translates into CSARVFGTGQAFF.